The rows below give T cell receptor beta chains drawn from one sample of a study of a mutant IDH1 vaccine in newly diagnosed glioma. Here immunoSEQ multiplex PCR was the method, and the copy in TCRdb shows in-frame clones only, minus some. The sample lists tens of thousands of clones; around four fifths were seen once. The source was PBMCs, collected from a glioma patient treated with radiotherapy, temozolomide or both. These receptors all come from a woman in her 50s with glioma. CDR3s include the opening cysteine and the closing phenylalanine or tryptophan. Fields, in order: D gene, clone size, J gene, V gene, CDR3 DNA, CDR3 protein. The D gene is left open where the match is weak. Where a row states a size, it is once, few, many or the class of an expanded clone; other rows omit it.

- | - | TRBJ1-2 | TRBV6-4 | TGTGCCAGCAGTCAGGACAGCTTAGCTAACTATGGCTACACCTTC | CASSQDSLANYGYTF
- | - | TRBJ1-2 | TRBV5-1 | TGCGCCAGCAGCTTGGGGACACAAAACTATGGCTACACCTTC | CASSLGTQNYGYTF
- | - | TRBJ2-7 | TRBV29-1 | TGCAGCGTTCAACACGCATCCTACGAGCAGTACTTC | CSVQHASYEQYF
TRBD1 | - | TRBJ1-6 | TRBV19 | TGTGCCAGTAGCCTGCCAGGGGGCGCGGGTAGTTCACCCCTCCACTTT | CASSLPGGAGSSPLHF
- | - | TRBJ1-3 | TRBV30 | TGTGCCTGGAGTGTACGGCGGTTGGCTGGAAACACCATATATTTT | CAWSVRRLAGNTIYF
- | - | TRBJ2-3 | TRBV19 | TGTGCCAGTAGTATAAGGCAGGGCCCAGATACGCAGTATTTT | CASSIRQGPDTQYF
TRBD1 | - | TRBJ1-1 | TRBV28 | TGTGCCAGCAGCACCCTCGGACAGGGAATCTTTGAAGCTTTCTTT | CASSTLGQGIFEAFF
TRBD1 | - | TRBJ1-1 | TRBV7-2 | TGTGCCAGCAGCTCGGACAGGTATAACACTGAAGCTTTCTTT | CASSSDRYNTEAFF
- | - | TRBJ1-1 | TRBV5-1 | TGCGCCAGCAGCTTGTTGGGAGGGCTGGGAGCTCAAAAGGGGACTGAAGCTTTCTTT | CASSLLGGLGAQKGTEAFF
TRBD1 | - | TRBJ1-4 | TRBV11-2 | TGTGCCAGCAGTCTTAGGACAGGGAAGAAGACTAATGAAAAACTGTTTTTT | CASSLRTGKKTNEKLFF
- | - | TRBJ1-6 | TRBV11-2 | TGTGCCAGCAGCATGGACAGTAATTCACCCCTCCACTTT | CASSMDSNSPLHF
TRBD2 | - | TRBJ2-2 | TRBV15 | TGTGCCACCGCCGGGGAGCGGGGAACCGGGGAGCTGTTTTTT | CATAGERGTGELFF
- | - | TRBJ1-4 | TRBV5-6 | TGTGCCAGCAGCGCACGGGATGGGGGAACTAATGAAAAACTGTTTTTT | CASSARDGGTNEKLFF
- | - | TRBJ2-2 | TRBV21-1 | TGTGCCAGCAGCAAAGAACATCGGGACAGGGGGATAAACGCGAACACCGGGGAGCTGTTTTTT | CASSKEHRDRGINANTGELFF
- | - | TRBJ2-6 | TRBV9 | TGTGCCAGCACACACAGGGGAGGAGAGGATGGGGCCAACGTCCTGACTTTC | CASTHRGGEDGANVLTF
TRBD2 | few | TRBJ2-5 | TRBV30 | TGTGCCTGGAGTCCTAGCGGAGAGACCCAGTACTTC | CAWSPSGETQYF
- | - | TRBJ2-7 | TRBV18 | TGTGCCAGCTCGCCAGACGGATACGAGCAGTACTTC | CASSPDGYEQYF
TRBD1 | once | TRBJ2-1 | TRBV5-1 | TGCGCCAGCAGTACAGGGGTTGGCAATGAGCAGTTCTTC | CASSTGVGNEQFF
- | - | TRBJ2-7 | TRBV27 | TGTGCCAGCAGTTTAGTGGGCAGTCGCTACGAGCAGTACTTC | CASSLVGSRYEQYF
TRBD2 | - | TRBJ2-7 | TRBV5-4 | TGTGCCAGCAGCCCGCCGGGACTAGCGGGCGAAAGCTCCTACGAGCAGTACTTC | CASSPPGLAGESSYEQYF
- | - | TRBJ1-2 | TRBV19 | TGTGCCACCCCCGAGGACGGAGGCTACACCTTC | CATPEDGGYTF
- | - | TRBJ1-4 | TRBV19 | TGTGCCAGTAGCTTATCTGAAAAACTGTTTTTT | CASSLSEKLFF
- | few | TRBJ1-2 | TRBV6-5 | TGTGCCAGCAGTTACCGCTCTCGGAATGGCTACACCTTC | CASSYRSRNGYTF
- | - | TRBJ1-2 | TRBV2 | TGTGCCAGCAGTGAAGTTCAGGGCACAAGAGGCTTC | CASSEVQGTRGF
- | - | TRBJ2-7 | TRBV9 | TGTGCCAGCAGCCCGCAGCAGGGGACCAACGAGCAGTACTTC | CASSPQQGTNEQYF
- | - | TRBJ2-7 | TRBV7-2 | TGTGCCAGCAGCTTAGGGGACATAGTCTCCTACGAGCAGTACTTC | CASSLGDIVSYEQYF